This is a list of T cell receptor beta chains from one sample in a study of blood T cell repertoires in COVID-19. Libraries were prepared by immunoSEQ multiplex PCR; TCRdb keeps only in-frame clonotypes and omits some of them. The sample includes roughly 390,000 clones, 85% of them seen just once. Sequencing was carried out using peripheral blood. These receptors were obtained from a woman between 18 and 29 years old with acute or convalescent COVID-19. Both conserved end residues are part of each CDR3. Each record gives: clone size, J gene, V gene, D gene, CDR3 protein, CDR3 DNA. A D gene is named only where the DNA matches it firmly. The listing skips clone size in some rows; elsewhere it reads once, few, many or a size class.

-,TRBJ1-1,TRBV3-1/TRBV3-2,-,CASSQVGETEAFF,TGTGCCAGCAGCCAAGTCGGGGAGACTGAAGCTTTCTTT
-,TRBJ1-2,TRBV28,-,CASSLAWRNGYGYTF,TGTGCCAGCAGTCTCGCGTGGAGGAACGGGTATGGCTACACCTTC
-,TRBJ2-1,TRBV6-1,TRBD2,CASSDTPGLAGHEQFF,TGTGCCAGCAGTGACACTCCGGGACTAGCGGGTCATGAGCAGTTCTTC
once,TRBJ2-3,TRBV6-4,TRBD2,CASSDGAGGAGTDTQYF,TGTGCCAGCAGTGACGGCGCGGGGGGGGCTGGCACAGATACGCAGTATTTT
-,TRBJ1-1,TRBV10-2,TRBD1,CASSGQGRNTEAFF,TGCGCCAGCAGTGGACAGGGTAGGAACACTGAAGCTTTCTTT
few,TRBJ2-6,TRBV3-1/TRBV3-2,-,CASSQDPVLSGANVLTF,TGTGCCAGCAGCCAAGATCCGGTGCTCTCTGGGGCCAACGTCCTGACTTTC
-,TRBJ2-1,TRBV2,-,CATTKAGKTNEQFF,TGTGCCACAACTAAGGCCGGGAAAACCAATGAGCAGTTCTTC
few,TRBJ1-2,TRBV15,TRBD1,CATSRVQGAGYTF,TGTGCCACCAGCAGAGTACAGGGGGCTGGCTACACCTTC
-,TRBJ1-2,TRBV19,-,CASNRKGRGGYTF,TGTGCCAGTAATCGTAAGGGGCGAGGCGGCTACACCTTC
-,TRBJ2-3,TRBV5-6,-,CASSLLLAGISTDTQYF,TGTGCCAGCAGCTTGTTACTAGCCGGGATATCCACAGATACGCAGTATTTT
-,TRBJ2-7,TRBV5-1,-,CASSLSRVGVDYEQYF,TGCGCCAGCAGCTTATCCAGGGTTGGTGTCGATTACGAGCAGTACTTC
once,TRBJ2-3,TRBV4-1,TRBD1,CASSLQQTGVSLTDTQYF,TGCGCCAGCAGCCTACAGCAGACAGGGGTCTCTTTAACAGATACGCAGTATTTT
-,TRBJ1-2,TRBV9,-,CASSVDSSNYGYTF,TGTGCCAGCAGCGTAGACAGCTCAAACTATGGCTACACCTTC
-,TRBJ1-3,TRBV5-4,-,CASSLQDSGNTIYF,TGTGCCAGCAGCTTACAAGACTCTGGAAACACCATATATTTT
-,TRBJ1-3,TRBV30,-,CAASGTYAGNTIYF,TGTGCCGCATCCGGGACATATGCTGGAAACACCATATATTTT
-,TRBJ2-5,TRBV12-3/TRBV12-4,-,CASSRTVETQYF,TGTGCCAGCAGTCGGACAGTAGAGACCCAGTACTTC
once,TRBJ1-2,TRBV19,TRBD1,CASSDRVGDGYTF,TGTGCCAGTAGCGACAGGGTCGGCGATGGCTACACCTTC
-,TRBJ1-4,TRBV28,-,CASSYHSQTNEKLFF,TGTGCCAGCAGTTATCACAGCCAAACTAATGAAAAACTGTTTTTT
few,TRBJ1-4,TRBV7-9,TRBD1,CASSLDLDRGEKLFF,TGTGCCAGCAGCTTAGATTTGGACAGGGGCGAAAAACTGTTTTTT
once,TRBJ1-2,TRBV6-5,-,CASRVRTNYGYTF,TGTGCCAGCAGGGTCAGGACAAACTATGGCTACACCTTC
-,TRBJ2-7,TRBV19,TRBD1,CASRQRLGQGYYEQYF,TGTGCCAGTAGGCAAAGGTTGGGACAGGGTTACTACGAGCAGTACTTC
-,TRBJ2-5,TRBV7-6,TRBD1,CASSSPGQGVSETQYF,TGTGCCAGCAGCTCCCCGGGACAGGGAGTTTCAGAGACCCAGTACTTC
-,TRBJ1-2,TRBV2,-,CASSEEGETYGYTF,TGTGCCAGCAGTGAAGAGGGGGAGACCTATGGCTACACCTTC
few,TRBJ2-5,TRBV19,-,CATTTGRQTQYF,TGTGCCACGACGACAGGACGGCAGACCCAGTACTTC
-,TRBJ2-1,TRBV5-1,TRBD1,CASSSGQGNYNEQFF,TGCGCCAGCAGCTCAGGACAGGGTAACTACAATGAGCAGTTCTTC
-,TRBJ1-2,TRBV12-5,TRBD1,CASGLIVTGSPYGYTF,TGTGCTAGTGGTTTGATAGTGACAGGGTCTCCCTATGGCTACACCTTC
-,TRBJ1-5,TRBV6-1,-,CASSEVGATQPQHF,TGTGCCAGCAGTGAAGTAGGGGCCACTCAGCCCCAGCATTTT
-,TRBJ2-2,TRBV4-1,-,CASSRTTGELFF,TGCGCCAGCAGTCGAACTACCGGGGAGCTGTTTTTT
-,TRBJ2-5,TRBV10-3,TRBD1,CAISGGGQGAKTQYF,TGTGCCATCAGTGGGGGTGGACAGGGGGCGAAGACCCAGTACTTC
-,TRBJ1-2,TRBV28,TRBD1,CASGYTGAIYGYTF,TGTGCCAGCGGATACACAGGGGCAATCTATGGCTACACCTTC
-,TRBJ1-3,TRBV5-4,-,CASSRRQDLGNTIYF,TGTGCCAGCAGCAGGCGACAGGATCTTGGAAACACCATATATTTT
-,TRBJ2-3,TRBV9,-,CASSVQRGAPTDTQYF,TGTGCCAGCAGCGTACAACGGGGGGCCCCCACAGATACGCAGTATTTT
-,TRBJ2-2,TRBV28,TRBD1,CASSETGDTGELFF,TGTGCCAGCAGTGAGACAGGGGACACCGGGGAGCTGTTTTTT
-,TRBJ1-6,TRBV27,-,CASSRLVDLKSPLHF,TGTGCCAGCAGTCGCCTGGTGGACTTGAAATCACCCCTCCACTTT
-,TRBJ1-2,TRBV11-2,-,CASSLVGVGYTF,TGTGCCAGCAGCTTAGTCGGGGTTGGCTACACCTTC
once,TRBJ2-2,TRBV6-5,-,CASSKGAGELFF,TGTGCCAGCAGTAAGGGGGCCGGGGAGCTGTTTTTT
-,TRBJ2-1,TRBV27,TRBD1,CASSLLPGTGGFNEQFF,TGTGCCAGCAGTTTATTGCCCGGGACAGGGGGCTTTAATGAGCAGTTCTTC
-,TRBJ1-1,TRBV5-4,-,CASSEQQQGTEAFF,TGTGCCAGCAGCGAACAACAACAGGGTACTGAAGCTTTCTTT
-,TRBJ2-2,TRBV24-1,-,CATSSTRYTGELFF,TGTGCCACCAGTTCGACACGGTACACCGGGGAGCTGTTTTTT
-,TRBJ2-7,TRBV5-1,TRBD2,CASSGSGGINEQYF,TGCGCCAGCAGCGGTAGCGGGGGTATTAACGAGCAGTACTTC
-,TRBJ2-7,TRBV9,-,CASSVGGSVYEQYF,TGTGCCAGCAGCGTAGGGGGTAGCGTCTACGAGCAGTACTTC